This TCR beta chain emerged from a study of blood T cells in healthy people across ages (dated by TCRdb to 2013 to 2016). Study-level background: In model experiments, template switching captured about one uniquely barcoded TCR beta cDNA molecule for every two T cells. Donors were grouped into four age groups: young (average approximately 15 years), middle-aged (over 35), aged (roughly 62) and long-lived (around 80). Two additional independent replicas of 1 million unique cDNA reads from the same blood draw were analyzed for two donors (one aged 18 to 30 and one aged 80 or older). Donors of different ages were randomly distributed across sequencing lanes to avoid experimental bias. Age-related changes in TCR beta repertoire diversity were measured in the study by deep sequencing normalized with unique cDNA molecular identifiers.

CDR1 LNHNV and CDR2 YYDKDF are derived from the germline V gene (reference sequence). The V and J ends are trimmed by 5 bases and 5 bases, leaving 8 bases between them. Taken from cysteine to phenylalanine, the CDR3 has 12 residues. Left in the record is the CDR3 DNA by itself, 36 bases read in frame from the first base. The donors were roughly 39 Caucasian individuals from Russia, aged 6 to 90 years, who were systemically healthy. Each donor gave roughly 11 milliliters of peripheral blood, drawn into EDTA-treated Vacutainer tubes. Ficoll-Paque density-gradient centrifugation was used to isolate PBMCs, with at least 6.5 million per sample. Trizol reagent was used to extract total RNA from the PBMCs, yielding at least 6 micrograms per sample. Naive CD45RAhigh/CD27high T cell percentages were measured by flow cytometry on a PBMC aliquot from every donor. Worth noting for this clonotype: The specificity of this receptor is unknown. Base quality data are lacking; no much larger clone is found one base away.

The full study reports these points: Estimates of total diversity based on one million sequenced T cells were regarded as lower bounds and as underestimates. Conclusive comparison of naive and antigen-experienced compartments was prevented by the profiling of bulk unsorted PBMCs. The CMV infection status of donors was not known, potentially confounding age-related changes in expanded clonotypes. Observed TCR beta diversity per million T cells fell roughly linearly with age, and a significant reduction was already apparent by age roughly 40. Compared with the aged group, the long-lived group had more naive CD4+ T cells, fewer expanded clones and increased TCR diversity, a pattern suggesting age selection. There was a strong correlation between observed TCR beta diversity and the percentage of naive T cells measured by flow cytometry.

The library was generated by 5' RACE. Sequenced on an Illumina HiSeq 2500. The second PCR ran for about 6 to 11 cycles and used a J-beta primer mix along with a sample-barcoded 5' primer. A template-switch 5' adaptor carrying 12 random nucleotides introduced a unique molecular identifier onto each TCR beta cDNA molecule. Each sample yielded at least 2.5 million CDR3-containing paired-end reads. First-strand cDNA was synthesized from all RNA with the Mint cDNA synthesis kit, primed by a TRBC-specific oligonucleotide. After uracil-DNA glycosylase treatment, a first 18-cycle PCR used universal primers M1SS and BC2_uni_R on all cDNA. As for how the authors treated the data: Normalization of each sample was performed by random selection of 1 million high-quality reads, each carrying a distinct molecular identifier. Reads with shared molecular identifiers were discarded instead of being binned into consensus sequences. MiTCR, run with a Q25 quality threshold and the strictest error-elimination algorithm, handled CDR3 identification, clonotype clustering and error correction. A nonparametric unseen species model with Euler transformation was used to estimate lower-bound total TCR beta diversity. Using fastp at Q25 and MiXCR, TCRdb reprocessed the public reads and kept productive beta chains. Merged by CDR3 protein, the rows form single entries marked with the most common genes and DNA. The V and J calls, along with clone size, are taken from TCRdb and not from the paper's own processing. Within this sample are 550,000 to 800,000 distinct CDR3 sequences, with more than 20% of them counted one time only. Roughly 3.4% of the sample comes from the top ten.

The specimen sequenced was blood. Rearrangement joined TRBV15 to TRBJ2-3; a tentative D match to TRBD1 spans 5 bases. The clonotype comes from a man aged 70 or older in good health. The encoded CDR3 is CATSPQGDTQYF. The sequenced DNA: TGTGCCACCAGCCCCCAGGGAGATACGCAGTATTTT.